The following is a T cell receptor beta chain sequence with its context. Trimming cost V 3 bases and J 2 bases, with 9 bases left between them. Looked up from germline, CDR1 is SGHTS and CDR2 is YDEGEE. This CDR3 contains 14 residues. The sample originates from a study of blood T cell repertoires in COVID-19. Whole-study context: Donors in the United States, Italy and Spain gave samples during acute or convalescent COVID-19. PBMCs, B-cell-depleted T cells, or T cells provided the cDNA or gDNA that made up the material.

In the original processing: The authors estimated nucleated cell counts from reference gene primer amplification. The protocol was immunoSEQ multiplex PCR, while the TCRdb copy is restricted to in-frame clones and leaves out a portion. That table furnishes V, J and clone size, whereas the DNA furnished D and trimming. The sample holds around 79,000 clones, roughly 91% seen once. The rearrangement links TRBV5-8 to TRBJ1-3; TRBD1 is a possible D gene (6 bases). This clonotype was sampled from a man in his sixties or seventies with active or convalescent COVID-19. The sample consisted of peripheral blood. In DNA, the CDR3 is TGTGCCAGCAGCTGGGGGGGCCCTGGAAACACCATATATTTT. Its protein is CASSWGGPGNTIYF.